A single sample gave rise to the 18 T cell receptor beta chains below, sequenced in a study of identical twins. MiXCR, applied by TCRdb to the 5' RACE reads, yields one record per CDR3 protein. The sample carries approximately 500,000 distinct CDR3 sequences, 20% to 25% recorded once. The sample was also linked to a second study, of T cells expressing NK-cell markers.

The material sequenced was CD4+ T cells sorted from blood. Receptors originate from a woman aged 18-29 years in good health.

The sample holds a few counts of this clonotype. This rearrangement joins TRBV10-1 to TRBJ2-2; D not resolved. This CDR3 comprises 15 residues. Germline lookup yields CDR1 WNHNN and CDR2 SYGVQD (reference sequence). V lost 4 bases to trimming and J lost 2 bases, with 11 bases between them. This CDR3 is CASSATLPNTGELFF. The CDR3 DNA is TGCGCCAGCAGTGCCACCCTACCTAACACCGGGGAGCTGTTTTTT.

This clonotype was found once. The CDR3 here is CASSFLTSSETQYF. DNA for the CDR3: TGTGCCAGCAGCTTTTTGACTAGTAGCGAGACCCAGTACTTC. The rearrangement links TRBV11-2 to TRBJ2-5; possible D gene TRBD2, 6 bases. Trimming stripped 3 bases from V and 5 bases from J, with 13 bases between. This CDR3 comprises 14 residues. Per germline, CDR1 SGHAT and CDR2 FQNNGV. The full variable domain, its missing parts supplied by reference TRBV11-2 and TRBJ2-5, is EAGVAQSPRYKIIEKRQSVAFWCNPISGHATLYWYQQILGQGPKLLIQFQNNGVVDDSQLPKDRFSAERLKGVDSTLKIQPAKLEDSAVYLCASSFLTSSETQYFGPGTRLLVL.

This clonotype was found a few times. The V call is TRBV10-1, the J call TRBJ1-1, with TRBD1 as a possible D gene (6 bases). Trimming stripped 7 bases from V and 1 base from J, with 10 bases between. This CDR3 is built from 13 residues. Per germline, CDR1 WNHNN and CDR2 SYGVQD (reference sequence). CDR3 loop: CASKLDRNTEAFF. The CDR3 region has the DNA TGCGCCAGCAAATTGGACAGGAACACTGAAGCTTTCTTT.

The chain employs TRBV7-2 and TRBJ2-7, with 8 bases lining up with TRBD2. Trimming took 2 bases from V and 2 from J; bases not matched to a gene: 5. This CDR3 has 15 amino acids. CDR1 and CDR2 (germline): SGHTA, FQGNSA. CDR3 sequence: CASSLNSGETYEQYF. CDR3 coding DNA: TGTGCCAGCAGCTTAAATAGCGGGGAGACCTACGAGCAGTACTTC.

There are many counts of this clonotype. This sequence joins TRBV20-1 and TRBJ1-1; D remains ambiguous. The V gene lost 0 bases and the J gene lost 2 bases, with 7 bases spanning the gap. Looked up from germline, CDR1 is DFQATT and CDR2 is SNEGSKA (reference sequence). The CDR3 extends over 13 amino acids. CDR3 residues: CSARDYRNTEAFF. The CDR3 region has the DNA TGCAGTGCTAGAGATTATAGAAACACTGAAGCTTTCTTT.

V is TRBV20-1 and J is TRBJ2-1; 7 positions match TRBD2. The germline V gene encodes CDR1 DFQATT and CDR2 SNEGSKA (reference sequence). This CDR3 spans 16 amino acids. V gave up 3 bases and J gave up 2 bases; unmatched junction bases: 10. The CDR3 here is CSASRPRAGAYNEQFF. For the CDR3, the DNA is TGCAGTGCTAGCAGGCCTCGGGCGGGGGCCTACAATGAGCAGTTCTTC.

This clonotype came up a few times. The chain joins TRBV7-8 to TRBJ2-5; D is perhaps TRBD2 (5 bases). This CDR3 has 14 residues. V dropped 2 bases and J dropped 1 base, with 8 bases sitting between them. From germline, CDR1 is SGHVS and CDR2 FQNEAQ. This chain's CDR3 is CASSLSRAQETQYF. CDR3 DNA: TGTGCCAGCAGCTTATCGCGGGCCCAAGAGACCCAGTACTTC.

The chain links TRBV4-3 to TRBJ1-2; the D gene is possibly TRBD1 (5 bases). The CDR3 is 16 amino acids. The germline CDR1 and CDR2 sequences are LGHNA and YSLEER. V shed 1 base and J shed 8 bases, with 20 bases lying between them. The CDR3 is CASSQVHGRGLIGYTF. The CDR3 DNA reads as TGCGCCAGCAGCCAAGTACACGGAAGGGGATTAATCGGCTACACCTTC.

The gene calls are TRBV11-2 and TRBJ1-1; D might be TRBD1 (6 bases). V lost 5 bases to trimming and J lost 5 bases, with 15 bases between them. Per the germline V gene, CDR1 is SGHAT and CDR2 is FQNNGV. This CDR3 has 14 residues. In nucleotides, the CDR3 is TGTGCCAGCAGCCTCAGGGGAGGGTGGACTGAAGCTTTCTTT. Protein sequence: CASSLRGGWTEAFF.

This clonotype has more than one count but fewer than ten. The chain is built from TRBV12-3 or TRBV12-4 and TRBJ1-2, with D perhaps matching TRBD1 (5 bases). The V and J ends lost 6 bases and 4 bases respectively, with 9 bases between them. CDR3 length: 12 residues. CDR3 amino acids: CASRLDIYGYTF. CDR3 in DNA: TGTGCCAGCAGACTGGACATCTATGGCTACACCTTC.

This clonotype was observed a few times. The chain couples TRBV5-6 to TRBJ2-2; D unclear. The CDR3 consists of 15 residues. Germline lookup yields CDR1 SGHDT and CDR2 YYEEEE. V gave up 5 bases and J gave up 2 bases, with 13 bases separating them. This CDR3 reads CASRKGGINTGELFF. In nucleotides, the CDR3 is TGTGCCAGCAGGAAGGGTGGAATTAACACCGGGGAGCTGTTTTTT.

The chain joins TRBV7-3 to TRBJ2-5; D not resolved. The germline V gene has CDR1 SGHTA and CDR2 FQGTGA. V was trimmed by 0 bases and J by 7 bases, leaving 9 bases between them. The CDR3 consists of 13 residues. The CDR3 DNA reads as TGTGCCAGCAGCTTAACCGTCCCAGGGACCCAGTACTTC. Translating it yields CASSLTVPGTQYF.

This sequence joins TRBV12-3 or TRBV12-4 and TRBJ2-3; tentatively, D is TRBD2 (6 bases). Trimming shortened V by 7 bases and J by 5 bases, and 19 bases separated the two germline ends. The CDR3 runs to 15 residues. The CDR3 loop is CASNSWDSKVDTQYF. The CDR3 DNA reads TGTGCCAGCAACTCTTGGGACTCCAAGGTAGATACGCAGTATTTT.

J is TRBJ2-5 and V is TRBV5-1, with D perhaps TRBD1 (6 bases). The CDR3 has 14 amino acids. Per the germline V gene, CDR1 is SGHRS and CDR2 is YFSETQ. Trimming took 4 bases from V and 3 from J, leaving 13 bases between them. The CDR3 DNA sequence: TGCGCCAGCAGCAGCCCCGGGACAAAAGAGACCCAGTACTTC. It yields the protein CASSSPGTKETQYF.

Only a few counts were recorded for this clonotype. The chain uses TRBV7-9 and TRBJ2-5; a weak D match, TRBD1 (6 bases). V lost 1 base, J lost 5 bases, and 8 bases lay in between. CDR1 and CDR2 from the germline V gene are SEHNR and FQNEAQ (reference sequence). This CDR3 has 13 residues. CDR3 sequence: CASSLDRVETQYF. CDR3 in DNA: TGTGCCAGCAGCTTAGACAGGGTCGAGACCCAGTACTTC. The whole variable domain, remainder taken from reference TRBV7-9 and TRBJ2-5, is DTGVSQNPRHKITKRGQNVTFRCDPISEHNRLYWYRQTLGQGPEFLTYFQNEAQLEKSRLLSDRFSAERPKGSFSTLEIQRTEQGDSAMYLCASSLDRVETQYFGPGTRLLVL.

Only a few counts were recorded for this clonotype. This chain links TRBV20-1 with TRBJ2-7; 7 nucleotides match TRBD2. V shed 0 bases and J 7 bases; nucleotides not matched to a gene: 12. The CDR3 runs 15 residues. Germline assignment: CDR1 DFQATT and CDR2 SNEGSKA (reference sequence). CDR3: CSARDLGEGLREQYF. The CDR3 DNA reads TGCAGTGCTAGAGATCTAGGGGAGGGCCTCCGGGAGCAGTACTTC.

This sequence joins TRBV20-1 and TRBJ2-7; tentatively, D is TRBD1 (6 bases). The CDR3 loop spans 11 amino acids. V lost 5 bases to trimming and J lost 3 bases, with 8 bases between them. Germline CDR1 is DFQATT and CDR2 is SNEGSKA (reference sequence). The CDR3 here is CSAEQGYEQYF. DNA of the CDR3: TGCAGTGCTGAACAGGGCTACGAGCAGTACTTC.

Comment on this clonotype: One end of the junction is discordant with germline, which a read error may explain. The chain is built from TRBV15 and TRBJ2-2, with D possibly TRBD2 on 5 matching bases. CDR3 length: 12 residues. Germline CDR1 is LNHNV and CDR2 is YYDKDF (reference sequence). The CDR3 DNA follows: TGTGCCACCAGCAGAGACAACGGGGAGCAGTTTTTT. It encodes CATSRDNGEQFF.